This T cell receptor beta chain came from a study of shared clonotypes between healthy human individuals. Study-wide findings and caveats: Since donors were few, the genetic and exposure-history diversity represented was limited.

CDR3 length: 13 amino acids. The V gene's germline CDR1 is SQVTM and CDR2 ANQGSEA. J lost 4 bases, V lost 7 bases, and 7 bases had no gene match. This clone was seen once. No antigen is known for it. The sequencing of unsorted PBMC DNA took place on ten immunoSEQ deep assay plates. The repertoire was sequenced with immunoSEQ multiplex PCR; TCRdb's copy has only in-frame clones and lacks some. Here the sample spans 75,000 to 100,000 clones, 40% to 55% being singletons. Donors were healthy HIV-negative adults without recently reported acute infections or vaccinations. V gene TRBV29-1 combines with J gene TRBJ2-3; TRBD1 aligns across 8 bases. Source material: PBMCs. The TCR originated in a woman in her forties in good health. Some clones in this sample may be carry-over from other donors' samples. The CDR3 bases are TGCAGCGCAGGACAGGGAAGTGCAGATACGCAGTATTTT. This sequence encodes CSAGQGSADTQYF.